One sample yielded the 11 T cell receptor beta chains listed below, sequenced in a study of T cell responses to AZD1222 COVID-19 vaccine. TCRdb's table, derived via immunoSEQ multiplex PCR, lists solely in-frame clones and lacks some. The sample includes about 180,000 clones, around 90% of them seen just once. This specimen was peripheral blood, taken on day 0 of AZD1222 vaccination. The receptors originated from an adult in good health.

A note on this clone: The sample carries other DNA sequences with the same CDR3. The V gene is TRBV6-2 or TRBV6-3, the J gene TRBJ2-7; D not resolved. The CDR3 is 14 amino acids. Germline assignment: CDR1 MNHEY and CDR2 SVGEGT. Trimming removed 0 bases from V and 2 bases from J, with 8 bases in between. CDR3 region: CASSYSTLPYEQYF. The CDR3 bases are TGTGCCAGCAGTTACTCAACCCTCCCCTACGAGCAGTACTTC.

J is TRBJ2-7 and V is TRBV6-4; D is undetermined. CDR3 length: 10 residues. Germline assignment: CDR1 MRHNA and CDR2 SNTAGT. Trimming shortened V by 6 bases and J by 6 bases, and 6 bases separated the two germline ends. Written as DNA, the CDR3 is TGTGCCAGCAGCCGTGGCGAGCAGTACTTC. Translation: CASSRGEQYF.

The chain is built from TRBV19 and TRBJ2-7; D might be TRBD1 or TRBD2, each matching 5 bases. Germline values: CDR1 LNHDA, CDR2 SQIVND (reference sequence). Trimming removed 1 base from V and 1 base from J, with 8 bases in between. The CDR3 totals 14 residues. Written as DNA, the CDR3 is TGTGCCAGTAGTATAGTTGGGGGTTCCTACGAGCAGTACTTC. Amino acid sequence: CASSIVGGSYEQYF.

V usage is TRBV28 and J usage is TRBJ2-1; 10 bases align to TRBD2. The germline gives CDR1 MDHEN, CDR2 SYDVKM. The CDR3 totals 15 residues. V lost 2 bases to trimming and J lost 10 bases; unmatched junction nucleotides: 8. As DNA, the CDR3 is TGTGCCAGCAGTTTAAGGGGGGGGACTAGCGAAGAGCAGTTCTTC. This translates into CASSLRGGTSEEQFF.

The rearrangement links TRBV27 to TRBJ2-7; 7 bases are shared with TRBD1. Per the germline V gene, CDR1 is MNHEY and CDR2 is SMNVEV (reference sequence). Unmatched junction bases numbered 19, after V lost 9 bases and J lost 2 bases. The CDR3 consists of 17 residues. This CDR3 is CARPAGDRGPRPYEQYF. The CDR3 DNA sequence: TGTGCCAGACCGGCAGGGGACAGAGGCCCGCGTCCCTACGAGCAGTACTTC.

Here the CDR3 reads CASSLDGGTTEAFF. The CDR3 coding sequence is TGTGCCAGCAGCTTAGATGGGGGGACCACTGAAGCTTTCTTT. The rearrangement joins TRBV7-2 to TRBJ1-1; D perhaps matches TRBD1 (5 bases). V lost 1 base and J lost 4, with 10 bases in between. The germline V gene has CDR1 SGHTA and CDR2 FQGNSA. The CDR3 covers 14 residues.

The gene calls are TRBV5-1 and TRBJ2-5, with 7 bases that match TRBD1. Germline V gene data show CDR1 as SGHRS and CDR2 as YFSETQ. There are 15 residues in the CDR3. The V and J ends lost 0 bases and 7 bases, in that order; junction bases with no gene match: 9. The CDR3 DNA reads as TGCGCCAGCAGCTTGGACGGACCTCCAGGGGGGACCCAGTACTTC. Amino acid sequence: CASSLDGPPGGTQYF.

The gene calls are TRBV14 and TRBJ1-1; D gene ambiguous. The CDR3 is made up of 14 amino acids. The V gene lost 0 bases and the J gene lost 4 bases, with 9 bases spanning the gap. Germline V gene data show CDR1 as SGHDN and CDR2 as FVKESK. CDR3 DNA sequence: TGTGCCAGCAGCCAAGATTTAGGGAGCACTGAAGCTTTCTTT. This encodes CASSQDLGSTEAFF.

The chain recombines TRBV15 with TRBJ2-7; unclear D gene. Deletions cut 0 bases from V and 1 base from J, with 7 bases between. From germline, CDR1 is LNHNV and CDR2 YYDKDF (reference sequence). The CDR3 extends over 14 amino acids. CDR3 in amino acids: CATSRDSDSYEQYF. The CDR3 DNA follows: TGTGCCACCAGCAGAGACTCAGATTCCTACGAGCAGTACTTC.

The gene calls are TRBV20-1 and TRBJ1-1; D ambiguous. CDR3 size: 14 residues. Germline V gene data show CDR1 as DFQATT and CDR2 as SNEGSKA (reference sequence). With 3 bases removed from V and 1 base from J, the gap between germline ends came to 12 bases. CDR3 loop: CSASPAAGNTEAFF. CDR3 in DNA: TGCAGTGCTAGTCCTGCGGCCGGGAACACTGAAGCTTTCTTT.

This clone was detected only once. This rearrangement joins TRBV30 to TRBJ1-4; weak D call: TRBD1 (5 bases). Looked up from germline, CDR1 is GTSNPN and CDR2 is SVGIG (reference sequence). The CDR3 is 14 amino acids. V was clipped by 0 bases and J by 4 bases, with 9 bases between them. Here the CDR3 DNA reads TGTGCCTGGAGTGTAGGGGCGGGTAATGAAAAACTGTTTTTT. As protein: CAWSVGAGNEKLFF.